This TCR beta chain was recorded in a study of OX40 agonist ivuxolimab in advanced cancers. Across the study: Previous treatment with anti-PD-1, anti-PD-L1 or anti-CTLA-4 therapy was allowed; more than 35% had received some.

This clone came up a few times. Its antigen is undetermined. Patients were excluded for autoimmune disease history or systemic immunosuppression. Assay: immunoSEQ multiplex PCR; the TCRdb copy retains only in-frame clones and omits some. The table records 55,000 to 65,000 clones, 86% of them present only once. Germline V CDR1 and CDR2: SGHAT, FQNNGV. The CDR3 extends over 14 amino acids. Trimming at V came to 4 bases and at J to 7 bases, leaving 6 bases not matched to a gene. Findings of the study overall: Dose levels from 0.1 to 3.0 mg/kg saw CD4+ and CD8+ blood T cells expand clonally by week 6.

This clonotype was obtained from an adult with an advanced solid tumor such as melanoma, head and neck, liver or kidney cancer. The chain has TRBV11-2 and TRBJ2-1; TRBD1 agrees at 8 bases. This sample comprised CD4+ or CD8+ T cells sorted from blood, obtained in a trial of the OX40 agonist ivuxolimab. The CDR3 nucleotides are TGTGCCAGCAGCTCGAACAGGGGGAGGAATGAGCAGTTCTTC. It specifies CASSSNRGRNEQFF.